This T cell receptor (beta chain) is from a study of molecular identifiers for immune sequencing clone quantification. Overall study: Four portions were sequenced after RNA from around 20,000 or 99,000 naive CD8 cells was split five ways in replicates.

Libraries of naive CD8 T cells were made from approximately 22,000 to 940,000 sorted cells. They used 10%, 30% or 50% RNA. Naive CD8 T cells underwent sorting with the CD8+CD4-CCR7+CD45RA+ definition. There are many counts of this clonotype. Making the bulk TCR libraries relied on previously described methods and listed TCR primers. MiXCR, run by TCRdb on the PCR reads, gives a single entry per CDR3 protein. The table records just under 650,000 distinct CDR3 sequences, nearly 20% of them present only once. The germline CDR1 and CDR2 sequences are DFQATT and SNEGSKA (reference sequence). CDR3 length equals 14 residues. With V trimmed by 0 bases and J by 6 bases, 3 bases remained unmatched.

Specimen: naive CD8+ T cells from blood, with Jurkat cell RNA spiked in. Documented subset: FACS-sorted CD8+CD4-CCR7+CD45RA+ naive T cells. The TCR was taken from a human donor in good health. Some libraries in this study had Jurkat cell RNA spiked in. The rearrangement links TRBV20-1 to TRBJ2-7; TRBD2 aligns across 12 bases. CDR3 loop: CSARESTSGSEQYF. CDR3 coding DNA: TGCAGTGCTAGAGAGTCGACTAGCGGGAGCGAGCAGTACTTC.